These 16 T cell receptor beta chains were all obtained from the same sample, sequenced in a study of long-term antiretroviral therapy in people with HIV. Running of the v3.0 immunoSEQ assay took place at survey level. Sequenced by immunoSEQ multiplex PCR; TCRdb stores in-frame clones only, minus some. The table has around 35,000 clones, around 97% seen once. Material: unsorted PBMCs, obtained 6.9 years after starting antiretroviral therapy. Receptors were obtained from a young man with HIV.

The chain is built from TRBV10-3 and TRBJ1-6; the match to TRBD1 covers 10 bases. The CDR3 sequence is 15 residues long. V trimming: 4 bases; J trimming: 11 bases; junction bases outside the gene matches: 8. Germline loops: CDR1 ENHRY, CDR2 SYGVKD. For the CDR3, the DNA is TGTGCCATCAGTGTGCGGGGACAGGGGAGCCCACCCCTCCACTTT. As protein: CAISVRGQGSPPLHF.

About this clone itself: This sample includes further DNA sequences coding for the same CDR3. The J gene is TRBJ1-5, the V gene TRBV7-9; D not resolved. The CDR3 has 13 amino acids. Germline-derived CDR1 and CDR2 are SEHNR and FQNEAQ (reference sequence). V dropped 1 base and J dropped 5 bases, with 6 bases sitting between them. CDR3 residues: CASSLVGDQPQHF. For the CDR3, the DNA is TGTGCCAGCAGCTTAGTTGGGGATCAGCCCCAGCATTTT.

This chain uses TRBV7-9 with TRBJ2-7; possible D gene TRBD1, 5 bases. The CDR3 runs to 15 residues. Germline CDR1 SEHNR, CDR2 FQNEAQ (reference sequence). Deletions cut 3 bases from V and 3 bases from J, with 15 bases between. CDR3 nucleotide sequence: TGTGCCAGCAGCTTCGACAGATCCGAACTCTACGAGCAGTACTTC. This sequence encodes CASSFDRSELYEQYF.

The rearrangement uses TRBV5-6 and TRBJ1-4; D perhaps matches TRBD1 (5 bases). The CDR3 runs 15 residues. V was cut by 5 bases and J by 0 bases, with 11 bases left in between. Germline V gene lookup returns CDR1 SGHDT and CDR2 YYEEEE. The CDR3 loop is CASRGPGATNEKLFF. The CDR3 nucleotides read TGTGCCAGCAGGGGACCGGGCGCAACTAATGAAAAACTGTTTTTT.

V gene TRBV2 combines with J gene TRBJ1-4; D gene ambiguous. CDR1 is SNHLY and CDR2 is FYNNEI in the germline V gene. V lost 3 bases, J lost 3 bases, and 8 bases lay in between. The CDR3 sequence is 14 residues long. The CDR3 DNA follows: TGTGCCAGCAGTGAGGGGATAGCTAATGAAAAACTGTTTTTT. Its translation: CASSEGIANEKLFF.

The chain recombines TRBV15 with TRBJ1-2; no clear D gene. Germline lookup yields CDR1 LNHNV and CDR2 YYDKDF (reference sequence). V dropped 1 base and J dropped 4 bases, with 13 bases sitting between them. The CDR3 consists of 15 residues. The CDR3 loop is CATSRALLAAYGYTF. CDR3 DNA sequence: TGTGCCACCAGCAGAGCCCTCCTTGCCGCCTATGGCTACACCTTC.

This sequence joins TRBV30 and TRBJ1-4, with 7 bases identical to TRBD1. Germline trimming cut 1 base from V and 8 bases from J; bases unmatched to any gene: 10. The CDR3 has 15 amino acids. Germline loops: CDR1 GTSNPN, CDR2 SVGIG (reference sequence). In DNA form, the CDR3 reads TGTGCCTGGAGTGCGGGACAGATCTCGGGCGAAAAACTGTTTTTT. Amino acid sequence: CAWSAGQISGEKLFF.

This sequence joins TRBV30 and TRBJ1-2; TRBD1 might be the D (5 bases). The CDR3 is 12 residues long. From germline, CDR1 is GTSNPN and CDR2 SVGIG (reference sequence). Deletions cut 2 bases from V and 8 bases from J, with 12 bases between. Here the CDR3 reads CAWSKGREGYTF. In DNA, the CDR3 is TGTGCCTGGAGTAAGGGGCGGGAGGGCTACACCTTC.

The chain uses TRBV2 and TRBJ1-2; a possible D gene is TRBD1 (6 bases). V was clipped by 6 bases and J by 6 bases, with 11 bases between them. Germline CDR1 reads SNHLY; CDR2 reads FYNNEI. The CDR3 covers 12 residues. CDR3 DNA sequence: TGTGCCAGCAGGAAGGGGGGACATGGCTACACCTTC. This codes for CASRKGGHGYTF.

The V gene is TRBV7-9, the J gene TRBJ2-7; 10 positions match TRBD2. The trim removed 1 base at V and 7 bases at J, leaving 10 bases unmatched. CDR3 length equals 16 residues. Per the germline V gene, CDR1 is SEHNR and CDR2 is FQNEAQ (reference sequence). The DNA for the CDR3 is TGTGCCAGCAGCTTAGAAGTAGGACTAGCGGCCTTAGAGCAGTACTTC. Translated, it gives CASSLEVGLAALEQYF.

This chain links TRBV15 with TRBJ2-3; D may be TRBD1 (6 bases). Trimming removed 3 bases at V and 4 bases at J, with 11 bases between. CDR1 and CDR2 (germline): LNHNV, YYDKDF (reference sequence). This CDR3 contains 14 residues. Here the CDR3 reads CATSRGAEADTQYF. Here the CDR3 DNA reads TGTGCCACCAGCAGGGGGGCCGAGGCAGATACGCAGTATTTT.

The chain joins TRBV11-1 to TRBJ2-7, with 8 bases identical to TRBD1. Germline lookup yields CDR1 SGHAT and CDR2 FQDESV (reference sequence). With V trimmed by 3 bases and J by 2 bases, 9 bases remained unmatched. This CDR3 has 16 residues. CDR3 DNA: TGTGCCAGCAGCTTGGGGGTAGGGACAGGCACCTACGAGCAGTACTTC. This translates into CASSLGVGTGTYEQYF.

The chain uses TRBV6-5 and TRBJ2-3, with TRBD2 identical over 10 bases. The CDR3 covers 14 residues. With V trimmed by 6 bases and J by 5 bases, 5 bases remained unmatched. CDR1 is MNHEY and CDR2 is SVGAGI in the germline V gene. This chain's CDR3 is CASRERGGIDTQYF. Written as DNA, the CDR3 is TGTGCCAGCAGAGAGCGGGGGGGCATAGATACGCAGTATTTT.

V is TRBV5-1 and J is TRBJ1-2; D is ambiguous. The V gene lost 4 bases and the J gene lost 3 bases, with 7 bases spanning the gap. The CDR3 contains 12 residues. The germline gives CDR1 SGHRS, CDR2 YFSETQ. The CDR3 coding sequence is TGCGCCAGCAGCGCAGACCACTATGGCTACACCTTC. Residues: CASSADHYGYTF.

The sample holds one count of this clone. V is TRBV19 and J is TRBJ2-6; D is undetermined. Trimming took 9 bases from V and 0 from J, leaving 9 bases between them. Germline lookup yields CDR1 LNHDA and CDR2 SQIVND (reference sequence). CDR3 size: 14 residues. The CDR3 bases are TGTGCCAGCCGTTATGACTCTGGGGCCAACGTCCTGACTTTC. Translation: CASRYDSGANVLTF.

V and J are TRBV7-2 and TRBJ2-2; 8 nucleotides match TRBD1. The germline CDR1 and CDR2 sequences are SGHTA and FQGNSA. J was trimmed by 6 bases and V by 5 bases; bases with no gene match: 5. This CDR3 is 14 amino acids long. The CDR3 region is CASSLDRAAGELFF. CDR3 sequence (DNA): TGTGCCAGCAGCCTGGACAGGGCTGCCGGGGAGCTGTTTTTT.